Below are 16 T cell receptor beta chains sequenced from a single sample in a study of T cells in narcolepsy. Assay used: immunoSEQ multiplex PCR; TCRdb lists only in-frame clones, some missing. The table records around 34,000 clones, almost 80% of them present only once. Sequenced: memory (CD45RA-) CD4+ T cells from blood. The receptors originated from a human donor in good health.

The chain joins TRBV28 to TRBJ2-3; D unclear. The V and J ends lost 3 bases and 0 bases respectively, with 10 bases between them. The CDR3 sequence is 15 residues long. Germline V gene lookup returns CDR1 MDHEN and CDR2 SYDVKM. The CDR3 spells CASSLAGSSTDTQYF. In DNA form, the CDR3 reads TGTGCCAGCAGTTTGGCCGGATCTAGCACAGATACGCAGTATTTT.

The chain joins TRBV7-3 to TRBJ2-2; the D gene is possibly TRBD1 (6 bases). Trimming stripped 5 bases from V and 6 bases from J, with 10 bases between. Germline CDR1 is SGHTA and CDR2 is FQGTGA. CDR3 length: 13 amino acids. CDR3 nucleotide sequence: TGTGCCAGCAGCACCACAGGGTCCGGGGAGCTGTTTTTT. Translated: CASSTTGSGELFF.

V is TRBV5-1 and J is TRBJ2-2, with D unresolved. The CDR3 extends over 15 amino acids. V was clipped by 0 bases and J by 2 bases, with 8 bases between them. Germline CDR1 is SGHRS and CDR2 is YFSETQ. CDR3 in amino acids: CASSLDGLNTGELFF. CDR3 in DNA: TGCGCCAGCAGCTTGGACGGGCTAAACACCGGGGAGCTGTTTTTT. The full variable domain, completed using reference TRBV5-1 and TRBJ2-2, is KAGVTQTPRYLIKTRGQQVTLSCSPISGHRSVSWYQQTPGQGLQFLFEYFSETQRNKGNFPGRFSGRQFSNSRSEMNVSTLELGDSALYLCASSLDGLNTGELFFGEGSRLTVL.

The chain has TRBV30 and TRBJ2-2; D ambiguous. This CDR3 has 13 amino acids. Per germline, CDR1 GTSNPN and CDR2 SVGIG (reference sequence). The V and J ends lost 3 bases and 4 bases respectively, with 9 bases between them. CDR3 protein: CAWRGQSTGELFF. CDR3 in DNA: TGTGCCTGGAGGGGCCAATCCACCGGGGAGCTGTTTTTT.

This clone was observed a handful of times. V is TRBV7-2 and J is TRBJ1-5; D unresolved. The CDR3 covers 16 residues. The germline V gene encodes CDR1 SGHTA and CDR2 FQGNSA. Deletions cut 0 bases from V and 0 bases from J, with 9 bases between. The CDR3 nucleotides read TGTGCCAGCAGCTTAGCGCGGGATTATAGCAATCAGCCCCAGCATTTT. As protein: CASSLARDYSNQPQHF.

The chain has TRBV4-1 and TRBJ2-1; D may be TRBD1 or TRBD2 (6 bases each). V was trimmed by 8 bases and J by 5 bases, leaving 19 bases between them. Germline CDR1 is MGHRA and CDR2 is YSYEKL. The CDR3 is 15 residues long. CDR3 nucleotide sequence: TGCGCCAGCGTCAAAGAGGGGGGCCCCCACAATGAGCAGTTCTTC. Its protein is CASVKEGGPHNEQFF.

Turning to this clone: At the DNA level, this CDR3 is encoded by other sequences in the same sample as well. The CDR3 sequence: CASSPSGRTVNTEAFF. CDR3 DNA: TGCGCCAGCAGCCCTAGCGGGAGGACGGTGAACACTGAAGCTTTCTTT. The V and J genes are TRBV5-1 and TRBJ1-1; D gene ambiguous. The germline V and J ends were trimmed by 4 bases and 0 bases, with 16 bases remaining between them. Germline assignment: CDR1 SGHRS and CDR2 YFSETQ. This CDR3 region has 16 residues.

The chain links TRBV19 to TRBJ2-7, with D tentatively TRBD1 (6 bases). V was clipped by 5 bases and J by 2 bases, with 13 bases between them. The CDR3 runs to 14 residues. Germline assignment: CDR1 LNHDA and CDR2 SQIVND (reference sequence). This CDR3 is CASSFDRRTYEQYF. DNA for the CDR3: TGTGCCAGTAGTTTTGACAGGAGGACCTACGAGCAGTACTTC.

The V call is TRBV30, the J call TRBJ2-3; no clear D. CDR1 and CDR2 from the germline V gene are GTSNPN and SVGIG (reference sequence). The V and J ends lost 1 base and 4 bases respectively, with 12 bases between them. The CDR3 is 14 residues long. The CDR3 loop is CAWSATEIADTQYF. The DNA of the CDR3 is TGTGCCTGGAGTGCAACAGAGATAGCAGATACGCAGTATTTT.

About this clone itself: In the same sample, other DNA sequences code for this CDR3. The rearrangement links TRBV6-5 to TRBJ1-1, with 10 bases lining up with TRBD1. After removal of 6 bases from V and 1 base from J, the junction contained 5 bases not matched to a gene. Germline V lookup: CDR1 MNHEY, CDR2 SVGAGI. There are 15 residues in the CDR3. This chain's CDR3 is CASSPRDRGNTEAFF. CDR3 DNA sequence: TGTGCCAGCAGCCCCCGGGACAGGGGGAACACTGAAGCTTTCTTT.

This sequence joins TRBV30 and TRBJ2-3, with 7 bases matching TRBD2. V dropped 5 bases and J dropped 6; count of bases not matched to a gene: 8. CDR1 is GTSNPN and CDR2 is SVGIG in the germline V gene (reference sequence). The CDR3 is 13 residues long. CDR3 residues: CAWGGRGKDTQYF. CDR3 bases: TGTGCCTGGGGCGGGAGAGGGAAGGATACGCAGTATTTT.

DNA for the CDR3: TGTGCCATCAGCGACACTAGCGGGAGCTACGAGCAGTACTTC. It translates to CAISDTSGSYEQYF. The chain uses TRBV10-3 and TRBJ2-7, with 11 bases identical to TRBD2. This CDR3 has 14 residues. V shed 6 bases and J 3 bases; nucleotides not matched to a gene: 4. Looked up from germline, CDR1 is ENHRY and CDR2 is SYGVKD.

The CDR3 coding sequence is TGCGCCAGCAGCCGAATACAGGGAGGAGAGACCCAGTACTTC. Translated, it gives CASSRIQGGETQYF. The chain has TRBV4-1 and TRBJ2-5; either TRBD1 or TRBD2 may supply D (6 bases each). The germline CDR1 and CDR2 sequences are MGHRA and YSYEKL. The V gene lost 4 bases and the J gene lost 4 bases, with 13 bases spanning the gap. This CDR3 is built from 14 residues.

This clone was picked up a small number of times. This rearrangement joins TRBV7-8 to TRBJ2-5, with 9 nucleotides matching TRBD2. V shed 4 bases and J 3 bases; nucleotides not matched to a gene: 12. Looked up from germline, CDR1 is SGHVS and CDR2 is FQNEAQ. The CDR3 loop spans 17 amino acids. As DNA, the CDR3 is TGTGCCAGCAGCTCGTTAGCGGGAGTGGTCCCCAAAGAGACCCAGTACTTC. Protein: CASSSLAGVVPKETQYF. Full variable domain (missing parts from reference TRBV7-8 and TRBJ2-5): GAGVSQSPRYKVAKRGQDVALRCDPISGHVSLFWYQQALGQGPEFLTYFQNEAQLDKSGLPSDRFFAERPEGSVSTLKIQRTQQEDSAVYLCASSSLAGVVPKETQYFGPGTRLLVL.

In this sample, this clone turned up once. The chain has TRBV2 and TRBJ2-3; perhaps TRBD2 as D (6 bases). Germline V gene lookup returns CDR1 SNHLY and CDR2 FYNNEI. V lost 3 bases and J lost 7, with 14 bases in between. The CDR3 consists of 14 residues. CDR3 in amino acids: CASSEEGLGNTQYF. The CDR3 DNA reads TGTGCCAGCAGTGAGGAGGGTCTGGGTAATACGCAGTATTTT.

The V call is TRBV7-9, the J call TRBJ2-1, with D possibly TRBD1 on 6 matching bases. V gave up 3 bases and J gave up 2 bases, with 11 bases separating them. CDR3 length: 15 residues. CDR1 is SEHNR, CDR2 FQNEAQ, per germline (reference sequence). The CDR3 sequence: CASSLTTGPYNEQFF. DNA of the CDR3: TGTGCCAGCAGCTTGACGACAGGCCCCTACAATGAGCAGTTCTTC.